The clone carrying this TCR beta chain was picked up a small number of times. The data stem from a study of blood T cell repertoires in COVID-19. Study at large: Both acute and convalescent COVID-19 samples were obtained from the United States, Italy and Spain.

Original handling: Estimated nucleated cell counts came from reference gene primer amplification. Assay used: immunoSEQ multiplex PCR; TCRdb lists only in-frame clones, some missing. V, J and clone size are taken as reported in that table, and D and trimming were inferred from the DNA itself. The repertoire consists of over 150,000 clones, with 70% to 85% occurring once and the leading ten covering around 15%. Enrollees, about 18 to 89 years old, lived in approximately 24 US areas. Categorization into cohorts depended on clinical history that participants reported. The ends lost 6 bases at V and 2 bases at J; junction bases unmatched: 7. The CDR3 has 14 residues. CDR1 is MNHEY, CDR2 SVGAGI, per germline.

The source of this sequence is a woman between 45 and 60 years old who had recovered from COVID-19. The source material was PBMCs or T cells enriched from blood (not recorded which). The chain couples TRBV6-5 to TRBJ2-7; 7 bases are shared with TRBD1. CDR3 residues: CASRSTGSTYEQYF. CDR3 DNA sequence: TGTGCCAGCAGATCGACAGGGTCAACCTACGAGCAGTACTTC.